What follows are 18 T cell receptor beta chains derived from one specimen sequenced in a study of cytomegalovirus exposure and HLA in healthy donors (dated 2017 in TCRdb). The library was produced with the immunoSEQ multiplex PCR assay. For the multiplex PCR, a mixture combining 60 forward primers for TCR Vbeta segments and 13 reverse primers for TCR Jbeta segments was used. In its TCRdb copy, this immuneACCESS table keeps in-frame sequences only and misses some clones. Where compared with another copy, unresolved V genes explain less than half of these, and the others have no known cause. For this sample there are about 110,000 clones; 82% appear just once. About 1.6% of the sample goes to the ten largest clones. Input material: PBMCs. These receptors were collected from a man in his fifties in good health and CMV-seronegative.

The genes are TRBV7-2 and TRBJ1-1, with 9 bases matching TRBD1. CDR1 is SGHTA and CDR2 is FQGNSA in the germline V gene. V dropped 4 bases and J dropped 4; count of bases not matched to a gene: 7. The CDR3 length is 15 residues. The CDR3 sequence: CASSSMTGGLTEAFF. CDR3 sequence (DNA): TGTGCCAGCAGCTCCATGACAGGGGGTCTCACTGAAGCTTTCTTT.

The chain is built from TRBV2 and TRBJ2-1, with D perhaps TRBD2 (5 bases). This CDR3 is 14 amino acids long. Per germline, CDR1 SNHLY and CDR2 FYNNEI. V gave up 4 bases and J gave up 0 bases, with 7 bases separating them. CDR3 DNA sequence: TGTGCCAGCAGTGGAGGGAGCTCCTACAATGAGCAGTTCTTC. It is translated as CASSGGSSYNEQFF.

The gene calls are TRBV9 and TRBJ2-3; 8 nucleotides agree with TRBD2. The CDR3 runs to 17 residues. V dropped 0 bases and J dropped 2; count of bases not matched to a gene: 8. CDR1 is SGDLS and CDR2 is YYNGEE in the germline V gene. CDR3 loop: CASSVGGGGYSTDTQYF. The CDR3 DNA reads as TGTGCCAGCAGCGTAGGTGGCGGGGGGTACTCCACAGATACGCAGTATTTT.

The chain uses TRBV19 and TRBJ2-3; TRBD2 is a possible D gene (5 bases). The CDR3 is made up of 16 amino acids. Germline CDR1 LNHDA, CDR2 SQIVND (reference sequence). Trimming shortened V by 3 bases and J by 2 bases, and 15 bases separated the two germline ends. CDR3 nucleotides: TGTGCCAGTAGTATTCGCGGGCGCAATCCCACAGATACGCAGTATTTT. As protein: CASSIRGRNPTDTQYF.

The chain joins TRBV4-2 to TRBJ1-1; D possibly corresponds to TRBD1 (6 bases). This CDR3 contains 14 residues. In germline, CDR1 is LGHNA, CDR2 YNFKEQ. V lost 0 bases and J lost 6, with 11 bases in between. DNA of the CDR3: TGTGCCAGCAGCCAAGATAGGGGGTCCCCTGAAGCTTTCTTT. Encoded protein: CASSQDRGSPEAFF.

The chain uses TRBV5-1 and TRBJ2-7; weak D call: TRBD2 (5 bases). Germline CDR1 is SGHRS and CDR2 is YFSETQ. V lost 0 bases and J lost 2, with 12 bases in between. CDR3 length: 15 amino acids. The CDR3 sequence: CASSLAHGLTYEQYF. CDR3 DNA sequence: TGCGCCAGCAGCTTGGCCCACGGACTTACCTACGAGCAGTACTTC.

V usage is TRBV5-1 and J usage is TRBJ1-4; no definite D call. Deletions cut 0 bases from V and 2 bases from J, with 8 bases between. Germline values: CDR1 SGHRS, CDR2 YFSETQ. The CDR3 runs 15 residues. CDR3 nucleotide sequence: TGCGCCAGCAGCTTGGTTGCGGGGACTAATGAAAAACTGTTTTTT. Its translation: CASSLVAGTNEKLFF.

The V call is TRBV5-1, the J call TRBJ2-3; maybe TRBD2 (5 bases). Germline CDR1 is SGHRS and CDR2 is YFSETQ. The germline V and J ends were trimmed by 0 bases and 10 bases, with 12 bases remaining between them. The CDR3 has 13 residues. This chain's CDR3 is CASSLDTGWAQYF. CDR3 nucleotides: TGCGCCAGCAGCTTGGATACGGGGTGGGCGCAGTATTTT.

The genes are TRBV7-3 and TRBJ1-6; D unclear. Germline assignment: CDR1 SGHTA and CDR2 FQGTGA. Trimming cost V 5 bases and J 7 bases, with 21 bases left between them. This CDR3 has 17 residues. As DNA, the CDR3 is TGTGCCAGCAGCCCGGGAGAAGCTCGCCGCCCAAATTCACCCCTCCACTTT. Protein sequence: CASSPGEARRPNSPLHF.

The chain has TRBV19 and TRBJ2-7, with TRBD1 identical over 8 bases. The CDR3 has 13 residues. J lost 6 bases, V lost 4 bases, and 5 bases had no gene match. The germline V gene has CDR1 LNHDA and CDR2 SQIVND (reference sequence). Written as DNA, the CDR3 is TGTGCCAGTAGTACAAATACAGGGGGCGAGCAGTACGTC. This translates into CASSTNTGGEQYV.

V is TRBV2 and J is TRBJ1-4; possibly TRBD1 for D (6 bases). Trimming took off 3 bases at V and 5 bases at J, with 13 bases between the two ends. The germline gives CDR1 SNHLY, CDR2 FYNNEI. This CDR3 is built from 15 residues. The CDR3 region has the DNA TGTGCCAGCAGTGACCCGACAGGATCAAATGAAAAACTGTTTTTT. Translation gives CASSDPTGSNEKLFF.

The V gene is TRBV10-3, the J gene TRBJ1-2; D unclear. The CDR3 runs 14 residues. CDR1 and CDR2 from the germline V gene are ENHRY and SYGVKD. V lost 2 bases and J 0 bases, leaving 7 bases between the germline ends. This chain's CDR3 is CAISEVLANYGYTF. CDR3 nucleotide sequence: TGTGCCATCAGTGAGGTCCTAGCTAACTATGGCTACACCTTC.

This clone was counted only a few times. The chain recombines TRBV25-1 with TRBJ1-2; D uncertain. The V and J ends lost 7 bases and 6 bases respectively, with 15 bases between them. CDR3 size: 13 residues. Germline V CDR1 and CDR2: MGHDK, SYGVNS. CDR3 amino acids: CASNPPGSNGYTF. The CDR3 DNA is TGTGCCAGCAACCCTCCGGGGTCCAATGGCTACACCTTC.

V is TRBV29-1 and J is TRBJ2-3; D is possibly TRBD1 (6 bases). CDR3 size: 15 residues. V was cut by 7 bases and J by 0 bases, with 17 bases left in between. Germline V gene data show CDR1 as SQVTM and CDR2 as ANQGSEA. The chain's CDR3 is CSGYRGQLSTDTQYF. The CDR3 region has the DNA TGCAGCGGCTACCGCGGACAGCTTAGCACAGATACGCAGTATTTT.

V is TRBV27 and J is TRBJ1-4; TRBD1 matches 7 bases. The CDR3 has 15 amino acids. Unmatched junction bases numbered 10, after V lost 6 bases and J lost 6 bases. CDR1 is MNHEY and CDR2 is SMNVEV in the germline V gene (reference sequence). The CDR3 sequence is CASSNTGQTHEKLFF. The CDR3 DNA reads TGTGCCAGCAGCAACACGGGACAGACGCATGAAAAACTGTTTTTT. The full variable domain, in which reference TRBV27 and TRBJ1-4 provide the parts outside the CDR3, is EAQVTQNPRYLITVTGKKLTVTCSQNMNHEYMSWYRQDPGLGLRQIYYSMNVEVTDKGDVPEGYKVSRKEKRNFPLILESPSPNQTSLYFCASSNTGQTHEKLFFGSGTQLSVL.

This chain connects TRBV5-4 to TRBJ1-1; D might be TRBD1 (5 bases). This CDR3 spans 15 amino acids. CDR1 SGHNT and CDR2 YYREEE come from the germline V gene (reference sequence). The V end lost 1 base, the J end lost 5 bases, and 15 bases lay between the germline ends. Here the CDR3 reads CASSLSQGGWTEAFF. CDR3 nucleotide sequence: TGTGCCAGCAGCTTGTCCCAGGGAGGATGGACTGAAGCTTTCTTT.

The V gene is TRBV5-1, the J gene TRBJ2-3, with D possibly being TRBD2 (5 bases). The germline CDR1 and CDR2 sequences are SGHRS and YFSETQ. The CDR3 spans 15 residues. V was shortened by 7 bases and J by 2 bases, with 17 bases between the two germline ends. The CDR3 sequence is CASSREGSTTDTQYF. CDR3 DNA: TGCGCCAGCTCCCGGGAAGGATCGACCACAGATACGCAGTATTTT.

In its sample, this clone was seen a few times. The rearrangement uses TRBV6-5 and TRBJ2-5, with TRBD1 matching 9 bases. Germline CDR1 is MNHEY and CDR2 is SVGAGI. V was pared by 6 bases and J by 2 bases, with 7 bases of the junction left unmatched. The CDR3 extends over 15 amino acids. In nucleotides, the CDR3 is TGTGCCAGCAGCCTCGCCGGACAGGGGCAAGAGACCCAGTACTTC. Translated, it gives CASSLAGQGQETQYF.